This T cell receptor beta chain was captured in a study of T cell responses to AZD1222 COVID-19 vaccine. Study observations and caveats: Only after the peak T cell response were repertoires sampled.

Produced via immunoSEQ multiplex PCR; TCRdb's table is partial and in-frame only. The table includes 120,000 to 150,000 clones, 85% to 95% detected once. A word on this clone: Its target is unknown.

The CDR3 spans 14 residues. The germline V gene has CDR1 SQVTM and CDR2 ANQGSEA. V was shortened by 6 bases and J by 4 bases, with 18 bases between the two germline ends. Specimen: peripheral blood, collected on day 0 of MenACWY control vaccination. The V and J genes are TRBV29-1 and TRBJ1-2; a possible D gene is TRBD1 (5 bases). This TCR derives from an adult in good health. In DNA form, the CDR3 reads TGCAGCGTGTTGGGCGCGGGACCCACCTATGGCTACACCTTC. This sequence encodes CSVLGAGPTYGYTF.